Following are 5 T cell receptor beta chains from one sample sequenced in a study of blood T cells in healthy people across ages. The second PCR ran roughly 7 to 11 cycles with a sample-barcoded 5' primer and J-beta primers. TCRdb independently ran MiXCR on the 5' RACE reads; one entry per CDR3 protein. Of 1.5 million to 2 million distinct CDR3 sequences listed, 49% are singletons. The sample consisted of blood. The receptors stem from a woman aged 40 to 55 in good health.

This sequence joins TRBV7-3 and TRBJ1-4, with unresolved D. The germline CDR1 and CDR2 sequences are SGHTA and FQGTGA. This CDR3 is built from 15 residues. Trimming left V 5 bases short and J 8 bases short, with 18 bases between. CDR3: CASSPRRQPSEKLFF. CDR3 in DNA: TGTGCCAGCAGCCCGCGACGTCAACCGAGCGAAAAACTGTTTTTT.

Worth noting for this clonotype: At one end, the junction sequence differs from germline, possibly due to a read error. The CDR3 sequence is CACSATTGTSKETQYF. CDR3 in DNA: TGTGCCTGCAGTGCTACAACCGGGACTAGCAAAGAGACCCAGTACTTC. The chain links TRBV28 to TRBJ2-5; 9 bases align to TRBD2. From germline, CDR1 is MDHEN and CDR2 SYDVKM. The CDR3 is made up of 16 amino acids.

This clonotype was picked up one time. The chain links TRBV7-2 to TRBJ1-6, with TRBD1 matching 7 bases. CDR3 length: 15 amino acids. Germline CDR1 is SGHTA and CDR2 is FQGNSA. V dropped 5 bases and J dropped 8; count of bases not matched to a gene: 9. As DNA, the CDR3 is TGTGCCAGCAGCGTCCTCAGGGGGGGAGATTCACCCCTCCACTTT. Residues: CASSVLRGGDSPLHF.

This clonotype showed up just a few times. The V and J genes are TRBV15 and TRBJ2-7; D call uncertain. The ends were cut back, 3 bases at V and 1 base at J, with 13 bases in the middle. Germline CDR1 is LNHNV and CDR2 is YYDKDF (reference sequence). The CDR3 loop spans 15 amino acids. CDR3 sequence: CATSRVRYRSYEQYF. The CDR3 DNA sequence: TGTGCCACCAGCAGGGTTCGATATAGGTCCTACGAGCAGTACTTC.

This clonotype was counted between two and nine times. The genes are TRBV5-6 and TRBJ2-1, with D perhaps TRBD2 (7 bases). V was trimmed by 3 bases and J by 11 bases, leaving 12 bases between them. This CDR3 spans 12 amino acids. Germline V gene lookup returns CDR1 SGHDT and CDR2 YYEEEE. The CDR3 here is CASSSEGGKQFF. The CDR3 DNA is TGTGCCAGCAGCTCCGAGGGGGGGAAGCAGTTCTTC.